This T cell receptor beta chain was documented in a study of monozygotic twins with inflammatory bowel disease. Looked up from germline, CDR1 is SGHNT and CDR2 is YENEEA. This CDR3 is 13 amino acids long. TCRdb re-called the 5' RACE reads and shows each CDR3 protein once, DNA omitted. The listing records about 160,000 distinct CDR3 sequences. The source material was blood. The rearrangement links TRBV11-3 to TRBJ2-3; TCRdb's D call of TRBD2 is untestable without DNA. The source of this sequence is a human donor with ulcerative colitis or Crohn's disease, or a healthy co-twin of an affected twin (not recorded which). CDR3 residues: CASTAGRTDTQYF.